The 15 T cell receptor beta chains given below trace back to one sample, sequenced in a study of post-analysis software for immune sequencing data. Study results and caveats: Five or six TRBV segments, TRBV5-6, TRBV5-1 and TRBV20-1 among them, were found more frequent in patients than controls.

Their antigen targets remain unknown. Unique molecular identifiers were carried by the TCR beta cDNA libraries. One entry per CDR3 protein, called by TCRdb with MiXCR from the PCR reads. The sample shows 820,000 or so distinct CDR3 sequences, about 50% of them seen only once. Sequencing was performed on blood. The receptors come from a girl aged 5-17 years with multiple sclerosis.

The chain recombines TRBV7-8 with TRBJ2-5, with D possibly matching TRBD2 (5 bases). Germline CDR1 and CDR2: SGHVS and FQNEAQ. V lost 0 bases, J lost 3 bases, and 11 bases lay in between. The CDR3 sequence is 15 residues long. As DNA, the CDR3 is TGTGCCAGCAGCTTAGCGAATTGGCGGGAAGAGACCCAGTACTTC. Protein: CASSLANWREETQYF.

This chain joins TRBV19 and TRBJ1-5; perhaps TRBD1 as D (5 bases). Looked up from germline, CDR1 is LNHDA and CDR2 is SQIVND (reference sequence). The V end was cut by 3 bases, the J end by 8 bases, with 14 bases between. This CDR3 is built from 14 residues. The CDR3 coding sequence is TGTGCCAGTAGTATCGGGCCAGGGCTAAAGCCCCAGCATTTT. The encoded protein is CASSIGPGLKPQHF.

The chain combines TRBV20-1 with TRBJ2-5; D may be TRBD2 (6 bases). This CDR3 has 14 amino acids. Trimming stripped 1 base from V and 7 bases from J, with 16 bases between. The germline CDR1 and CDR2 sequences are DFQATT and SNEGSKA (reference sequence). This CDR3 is CSARVDTVEGTQYF. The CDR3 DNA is TGCAGTGCTAGAGTAGACACGGTGGAGGGGACCCAGTACTTC.

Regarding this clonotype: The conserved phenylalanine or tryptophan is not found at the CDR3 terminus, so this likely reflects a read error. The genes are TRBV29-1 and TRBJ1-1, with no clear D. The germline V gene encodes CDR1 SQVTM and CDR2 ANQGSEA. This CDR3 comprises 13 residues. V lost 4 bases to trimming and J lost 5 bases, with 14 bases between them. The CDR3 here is CSVAFVIQTEAFL. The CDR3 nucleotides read TGCAGCGTTGCCTTCGTTATTCAAACTGAAGCTTTCTTG.

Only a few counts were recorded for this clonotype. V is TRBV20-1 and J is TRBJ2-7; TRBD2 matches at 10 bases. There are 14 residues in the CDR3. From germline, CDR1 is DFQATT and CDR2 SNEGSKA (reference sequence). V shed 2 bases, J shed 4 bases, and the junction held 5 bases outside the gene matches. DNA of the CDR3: TGCAGTGCTAGACCCCCTAGCGGGAGTTACGAGCAGTACTTC. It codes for CSARPPSGSYEQYF.

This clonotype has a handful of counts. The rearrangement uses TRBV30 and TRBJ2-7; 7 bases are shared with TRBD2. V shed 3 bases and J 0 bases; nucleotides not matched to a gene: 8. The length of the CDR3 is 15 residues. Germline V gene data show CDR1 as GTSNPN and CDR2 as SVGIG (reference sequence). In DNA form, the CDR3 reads TGTGCCTGGAGCGGCGGGGAGGGGAACTCCTACGAGCAGTACTTC. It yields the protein CAWSGGEGNSYEQYF.

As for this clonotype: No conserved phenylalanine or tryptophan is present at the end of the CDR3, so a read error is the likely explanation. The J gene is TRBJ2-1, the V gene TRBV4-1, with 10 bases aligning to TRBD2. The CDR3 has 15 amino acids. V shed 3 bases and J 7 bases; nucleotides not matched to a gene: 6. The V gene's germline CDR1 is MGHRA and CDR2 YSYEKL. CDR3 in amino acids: CASSQLGLAENEQFL. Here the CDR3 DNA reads TGCGCCAGCAGCCAGCTCGGACTAGCGGAAAATGAGCAGTTCCTC.

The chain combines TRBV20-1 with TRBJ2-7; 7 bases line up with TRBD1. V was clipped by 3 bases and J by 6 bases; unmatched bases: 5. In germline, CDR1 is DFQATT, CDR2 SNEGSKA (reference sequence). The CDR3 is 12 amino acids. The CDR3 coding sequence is TGCAGTGCTAGCGCAGACAGGGTCGAGCAGTACTTC. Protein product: CSASADRVEQYF.

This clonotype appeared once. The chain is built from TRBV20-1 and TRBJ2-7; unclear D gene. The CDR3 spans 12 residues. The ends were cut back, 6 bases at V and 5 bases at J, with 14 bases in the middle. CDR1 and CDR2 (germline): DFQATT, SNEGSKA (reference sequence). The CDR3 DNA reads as TGCAGTGCCACCCGAATGTCGGACGAGCAGTACTTC. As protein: CSATRMSDEQYF.

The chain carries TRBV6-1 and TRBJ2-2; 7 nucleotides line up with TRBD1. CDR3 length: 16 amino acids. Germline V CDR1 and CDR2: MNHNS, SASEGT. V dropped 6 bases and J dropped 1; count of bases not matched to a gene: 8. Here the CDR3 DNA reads TGTGCCAGCAGGCGACAACAGGGGCGGAACACCGGGGAGCTGTTTTTT. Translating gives CASRRQQGRNTGELFF.

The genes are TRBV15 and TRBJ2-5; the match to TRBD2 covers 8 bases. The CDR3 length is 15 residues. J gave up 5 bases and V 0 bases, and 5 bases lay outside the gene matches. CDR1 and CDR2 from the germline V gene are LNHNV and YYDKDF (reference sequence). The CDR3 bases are TGTGCCACCAGCAGAGAAGGAGCGGGAGATGAGACCCAGTACTTC. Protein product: CATSREGAGDETQYF. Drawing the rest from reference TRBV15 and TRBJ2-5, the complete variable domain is DAMVIQNPRYQVTQFGKPVTLSCSQTLNHNVMYWYQQKSSQAPKLLFHYYDKDFNNEADTPDNFQSRRPNTSFCFLDIRSPGLGDTAMYLCATSREGAGDETQYFGPGTRLLVL.

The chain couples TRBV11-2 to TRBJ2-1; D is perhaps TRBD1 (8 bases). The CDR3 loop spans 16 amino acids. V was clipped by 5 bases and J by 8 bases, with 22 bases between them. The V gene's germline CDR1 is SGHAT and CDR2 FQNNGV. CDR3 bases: TGTGCCAGCAGCCTCGGGGGGCAGGGGGCTATATATGAGCAGTTCTTC. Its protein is CASSLGGQGAIYEQFF.

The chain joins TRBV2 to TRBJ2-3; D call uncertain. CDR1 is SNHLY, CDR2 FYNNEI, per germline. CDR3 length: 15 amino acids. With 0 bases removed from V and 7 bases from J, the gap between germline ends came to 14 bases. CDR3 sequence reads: CASSEAFTGLNTQYF. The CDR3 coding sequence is TGTGCCAGCAGTGAAGCGTTTACTGGGTTAAATACGCAGTATTTT.

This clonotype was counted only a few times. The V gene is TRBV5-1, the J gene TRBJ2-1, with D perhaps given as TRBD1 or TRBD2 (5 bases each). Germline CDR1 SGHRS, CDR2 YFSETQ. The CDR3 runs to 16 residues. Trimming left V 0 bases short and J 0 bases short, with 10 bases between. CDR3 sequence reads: CASSLGGASSYNEQFF. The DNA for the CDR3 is TGCGCCAGCAGCTTGGGAGGGGCTAGCTCCTACAATGAGCAGTTCTTC.

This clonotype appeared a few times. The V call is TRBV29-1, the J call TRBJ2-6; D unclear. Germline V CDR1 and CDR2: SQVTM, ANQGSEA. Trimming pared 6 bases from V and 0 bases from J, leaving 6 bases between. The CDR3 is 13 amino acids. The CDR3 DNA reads TGCAGCGTAGATGTCTCTGGGGCCAACGTCCTGACTTTC. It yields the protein CSVDVSGANVLTF.